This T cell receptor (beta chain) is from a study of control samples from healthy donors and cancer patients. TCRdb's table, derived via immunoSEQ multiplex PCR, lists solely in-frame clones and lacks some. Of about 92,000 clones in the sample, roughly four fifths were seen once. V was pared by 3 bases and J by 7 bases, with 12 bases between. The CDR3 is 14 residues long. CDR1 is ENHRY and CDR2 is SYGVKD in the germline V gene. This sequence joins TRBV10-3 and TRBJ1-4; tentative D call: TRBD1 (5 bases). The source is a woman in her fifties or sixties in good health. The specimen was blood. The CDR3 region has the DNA TGTGCCATCAGTGATTGGGGGGGATTTGAAAAACTGTTTTTT. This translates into CAISDWGGFEKLFF.